The source of this T cell receptor (beta chain) is a study of OX40 agonist ivuxolimab in advanced cancers. Study context: Patients undergoing dose escalation presented with hepatocellular carcinoma, melanoma, renal cell or head and neck cancer. The study reported partial responses in three patients: one hepatocellular carcinoma, two cutaneous melanoma.

From germline, CDR1 is MNHNY and CDR2 SVGAGI (reference sequence). There are 13 residues in the CDR3. V was clipped by 8 bases and J by 0 bases, with 10 bases between them. The table came from immunoSEQ multiplex PCR; TCRdb's copy has only in-frame clones and leaves some out. The profile shows tens of thousands of clones, around four fifths of them singletons. The receptor comes from an adult with an advanced solid tumor such as melanoma, head and neck, liver or kidney cancer. The gene calls are TRBV6-6 and TRBJ2-5; D is tentatively TRBD1 or TRBD2 (5 bases each). The specimen was CD4+ or CD8+ T cells sorted from blood, collected in a trial of the OX40 agonist ivuxolimab. The CDR3 region is CASEEGNQETQYF. CDR3 DNA: TGTGCCAGCGAAGAGGGGAACCAAGAGACCCAGTACTTC.